A single sample gave rise to the 30 T cell receptor beta chains below, sequenced in a study of T cells in Graves' hyperthyroidism and ophthalmopathy. Researchers took RNA transcripts and amplified the TCR beta CDR3 regions from them. A set of HTBI primers served as the primers for a first-round RT-PCR of the TCR CDR3. TCRdb ran MiXCR on the multiplex PCR reads and lists one entry per CDR3 protein. Of approximately 600,000 distinct CDR3 sequences in the sample, 14% were seen once. Sample: blood. The receptors shown here come from a woman aged 18-30 years with Graves' ophthalmopathy.

There are a few counts of this clonotype. With a much larger clone just one base away, this may be a read error. The chain recombines TRBV4-1 with TRBJ2-7; D unresolved. Matching the DNA end better, TRBJ2-1 makes the J call doubtful. This CDR3 is 14 amino acids long. Germline V CDR1 and CDR2: MGHRA, YSYEKL. CDR3 sequence (DNA): TGCGCCAGCAGCCAAGAAAAGGTGGTCTACGAGCAGTTCTTC. Translating it yields CASSQEKVVYEQFF.

This clonotype was observed at least ten times. The chain couples TRBV7-2 to TRBJ2-7; TRBD2 matches 12 bases. This CDR3 has 16 amino acids. J gave up 5 bases and V 5 bases, and 10 bases lay outside the gene matches. Germline values: CDR1 SGHTA, CDR2 FQGNSA. The CDR3 region has the DNA TGTGCCAGCAGCCCTTGGTCGACTAGCGGGAGCAACGAGCAGTACTTC. It specifies CASSPWSTSGSNEQYF.

This clonotype came up many times. This chain links TRBV20-1 with TRBJ2-7; 9 bases are a match to TRBD1. Germline CDR1 is DFQATT and CDR2 is SNEGSKA (reference sequence). The CDR3 covers 14 residues. Losses at the gene ends were 3 bases for V and 4 bases for J; bases not matched to a gene: 7. CDR3 region: CSARTGTGHYEQYF. The CDR3 DNA reads as TGCAGTGCTAGGACCGGGACAGGGCATTACGAGCAGTACTTC.

J is TRBJ2-5 and V is TRBV18, with D possibly TRBD1 on 6 matching bases. V dropped 3 bases and J dropped 3 bases, with 14 bases sitting between them. This CDR3 contains 15 residues. Per germline, CDR1 KGHSH and CDR2 LQKENI. CDR3 residues: CASSPAEGVEETQYF. CDR3 DNA: TGTGCCAGCTCACCTGCCGAGGGGGTAGAAGAGACCCAGTACTTC.

This clonotype was seen at least ten times. V and J are TRBV6-5 and TRBJ1-4; weak D call: TRBD1 (5 bases). Trimming shortened V by 2 bases and J by 7 bases, and 11 bases separated the two germline ends. The germline V gene encodes CDR1 MNHEY and CDR2 SVGAGI. The CDR3 covers 14 residues. The CDR3 region has the DNA TGTGCCAGCAGTTACGTGGCAGGGCCTGAAAAACTGTTTTTT. This sequence encodes CASSYVAGPEKLFF.

A note on this clonotype: Being one base from a much bigger clone, this may be a read error. The CDR3 carries no conserved terminal phenylalanine or tryptophan, so it likely arises from a read error. The chain links TRBV6-9 to TRBJ1-5, with D possibly TRBD1 on 6 matching bases. Germline lookup yields CDR1 MNHGY and CDR2 SVAAGI. The CDR3 loop spans 17 amino acids. Between the trimmed V and J ends, which lost 3 bases and 2 bases, there was a span of 17 bases. Written as DNA, the CDR3 is TGTGCCAGCAGTTACCTCGGGGGGCAGTATGGCAATCAGCCCCAGCATCTT. It yields the protein CASSYLGGQYGNQPQHL.

This clonotype was counted many times. The rearrangement joins TRBV4-1 to TRBJ2-7; no firm D call. Per germline, CDR1 MGHRA and CDR2 YSYEKL. The CDR3 totals 14 residues. Trimming removed 3 bases from V and 0 bases from J, with 9 bases in between. The CDR3 loop reads CASSHPGPSYEQYF. CDR3 sequence (DNA): TGCGCCAGCAGCCACCCGGGCCCCTCCTACGAGCAGTACTTC.

A word on this clonotype: A much larger clone differs from this one at a single base, so this may be a read error. The chain couples TRBV10-3 to TRBJ2-5, with D possibly matching TRBD1 (5 bases). The CDR3 is 14 residues long. Looked up from germline, CDR1 is ENHRY and CDR2 is SYGVKD. The CDR3 nucleotides are TGTGTCATCAGTTCGACAGCACTCCAAGAGACCCAGTACTTC. This codes for CVISSTALQETQYF.

This clonotype was detected many times. V is TRBV2 and J is TRBJ2-7; 10 positions match TRBD2. CDR1 is SNHLY and CDR2 is FYNNEI in the germline V gene. Unmatched junction bases numbered 11, after V lost 2 bases and J lost 7 bases. The CDR3 sequence is 16 residues long. The CDR3 loop reads CASSEPSGSRAKEQYF. The CDR3 DNA is TGTGCCAGCAGTGAACCTAGCGGGAGTCGGGCGAAGGAGCAGTACTTC.

V gene TRBV7-9 combines with J gene TRBJ2-2; 8 nucleotides line up with TRBD1. Germline CDR1 is SEHNR and CDR2 is FQNEAQ (reference sequence). CDR3 size: 15 residues. V trimming: 5 bases; J trimming: 6 bases; junction bases outside the gene matches: 8. This CDR3 reads CASSPGTGDSGELFF. The CDR3 DNA follows: TGTGCCAGCAGCCCCGGGACAGGCGACTCCGGGGAGCTGTTTTTT.

The CDR3 sequence: CATSDTGVPTYGYTF. Here the CDR3 DNA reads TGTGCCACCAGTGATACAGGGGTACCAACATATGGCTACACCTTC. The rearrangement links TRBV24-1 to TRBJ1-2; TRBD1 agrees at 7 bases. Germline V gene sequence: CDR1 KGHDR, CDR2 SFDVKD. Unmatched junction bases numbered 8, after V lost 3 bases and J lost 5 bases. CDR3 size: 15 residues.

This clonotype has at least ten counts. V and J are TRBV12-3 or TRBV12-4 and TRBJ1-1, with D possibly matching TRBD1 (5 bases). The V gene lost 5 bases and the J gene lost 5 bases, with 15 bases spanning the gap. The CDR3 is 14 amino acids. CDR3 sequence: CASSPSGGTTEAFF. Here the CDR3 DNA reads TGTGCCAGCAGTCCGAGTGGGGGGACGACTGAAGCTTTCTTT.

The CDR3 region has the DNA TGTGCCAGCAGGGGCCTCCGGGACCTGTATGGCTACACCTTC. Residues: CASRGLRDLYGYTF. The chain couples TRBV27 to TRBJ1-2, with D possibly TRBD1 on 5 matching bases. Germline V gene data show CDR1 as MNHEY and CDR2 as SMNVEV (reference sequence). With 6 bases removed from V and 5 bases from J, the gap between germline ends came to 16 bases. This CDR3 is built from 14 residues.

The V and J genes are TRBV30 and TRBJ1-5; D gene ambiguous. CDR1 and CDR2 from the germline V gene are GTSNPN and SVGIG (reference sequence). This CDR3 has 14 residues. The ends were cut back, 2 bases at V and 0 bases at J, with 8 bases in the middle. The CDR3 loop is CAWSFDLSNQPQHF. CDR3 DNA: TGTGCCTGGAGTTTTGATCTTAGCAATCAGCCCCAGCATTTT.

CDR3 bases: TGTGCCAGCAGTAATCTCCGGGACAGGGTACGGTATGGCTACACCTTC. Translated: CASSNLRDRVRYGYTF. The chain employs TRBV6-2 or TRBV6-3 and TRBJ1-2; TRBD1 aligns across 9 bases. The CDR3 is 16 amino acids. Germline CDR1 MNHEY, CDR2 SVGEGT. V shed 5 bases and J 5 bases; nucleotides not matched to a gene: 12.

The chain uses TRBV28 and TRBJ1-6; 8 positions agree with TRBD1. There are 17 residues in the CDR3. Germline-derived CDR1 and CDR2 are MDHEN and SYDVKM. Losses at the gene ends were 6 bases for V and 0 bases for J; bases not matched to a gene: 7. Here the CDR3 reads CASSDRGLGSYNSPLHF. The CDR3 DNA is TGTGCCAGCAGCGACAGGGGTCTGGGCTCCTATAATTCACCCCTCCACTTT.

Points on this clonotype: A much larger clone lies a single base off, so this may be a read error. Written as DNA, the CDR3 is TGTGCTAGTGGTCCGGGGGGGGATATTCCCTACAATGAGCAGTTCTTC. This gives the protein CASGPGGDIPYNEQFF. The rearrangement uses TRBV12-5 and TRBJ2-1; 8 nucleotides match TRBD2. Germline V gene data show CDR1 as LGHNT and CDR2 as FRNRAP. V dropped 5 bases and J dropped 2; count of bases not matched to a gene: 8. The CDR3 runs to 16 residues.

The chain is built from TRBV29-1 and TRBJ2-7; no reliable D call. Per germline, CDR1 SQVTM and CDR2 ANQGSEA. The ends were cut back, 4 bases at V and 8 bases at J, with 15 bases in the middle. The CDR3 extends over 12 amino acids. CDR3 bases: TGCAGCGTTGCCCCCCCTCTCCAACAGCAGTACTTC. It yields the protein CSVAPPLQQQYF.

This clonotype occurred a few times. J is TRBJ1-1 and V is TRBV7-3, with 8 nucleotides matching TRBD1. The junction had 2 bases not matched to a gene; V was cut back by 2 bases and J by 3 bases. The CDR3 is made up of 14 amino acids. CDR1 and CDR2 (germline): SGHTA, FQGTGA. CDR3 DNA: TGTGCCAGCAGCTTAGTGGGACAGGACACTGAAGCTTTCTTT. Translation: CASSLVGQDTEAFF.

This clonotype was picked up many times. The gene calls are TRBV13 and TRBJ2-3; 8 bases agree with TRBD2. The CDR3 spans 16 residues. V lost 2 bases and J lost 1; bases outside the gene matches: 5. Germline CDR1 and CDR2: PRHDT and FYEKMQ (reference sequence). As DNA, the CDR3 is TGTGCCAGCAGCTTAAGGGGGGGACTAGGCACAGATACGCAGTATTTT. This translates into CASSLRGGLGTDTQYF.

This clonotype was found many times. This chain connects TRBV18 to TRBJ1-6; D is unclear. Deletions cut 1 base from V and 5 bases from J, with 6 bases between. The CDR3 is 14 amino acids. Germline CDR1 is KGHSH and CDR2 is LQKENI. This CDR3 is CASSPRADNSPLHF. In nucleotides, the CDR3 is TGTGCCAGCTCACCACGGGCTGATAATTCACCCCTCCACTTT.

This clonotype was counted many times. The chain is built from TRBV28 and TRBJ2-7, with 8 bases fitting TRBD2. V lost 2 bases, J lost 4 bases, and 10 bases stayed unmatched. The CDR3 contains 16 residues. The germline gives CDR1 MDHEN, CDR2 SYDVKM. For the CDR3, the DNA is TGTGCCAGCAGTTTAGCGTCAAGCGGGAGTAAGTACGAGCAGTACTTC. It yields the protein CASSLASSGSKYEQYF.

V gene TRBV20-1 combines with J gene TRBJ2-1, with a possible D match to TRBD2 (6 bases). The CDR3 sequence is 14 residues long. Germline V gene lookup returns CDR1 DFQATT and CDR2 SNEGSKA (reference sequence). V lost 3 bases and J lost 2, with 11 bases in between. CDR3 DNA: TGCAGTGCTAGGCTCCGCGGGACCTACAATGAGCAGTTCTTC. Its translation is CSARLRGTYNEQFF.

V usage is TRBV7-9 and J usage is TRBJ1-2; 8 nucleotides line up with TRBD1. The trim removed 5 bases at V and 8 bases at J, leaving 7 bases unmatched. Germline V lookup: CDR1 SEHNR, CDR2 FQNEAQ (reference sequence). This CDR3 is 13 amino acids long. This chain's CDR3 is CASSRGQAIGYTF. CDR3 sequence (DNA): TGTGCCAGCAGCAGGGGACAGGCGATAGGCTACACCTTC.

This clonotype came up many times. Written as DNA, the CDR3 is TGTGCCAGCAGTTCAGGGTGGGCAGCTCTCGTTGGCTACACCTTC. Its translation is CASSSGWAALVGYTF. The V gene is TRBV12-3 or TRBV12-4, the J gene TRBJ1-2; D is possibly TRBD1 (5 bases). V gave up 4 bases and J gave up 7 bases, with 19 bases separating them. This CDR3 has 15 amino acids.

To note about this clonotype: At one boundary the junction diverges from the germline segment, which might be a read error. V usage is TRBV27 and J usage is TRBJ2-7; D remains unclear. CDR3 size: 12 residues. Germline V lookup: CDR1 MNHEY, CDR2 SMNVEV (reference sequence). The DNA of the CDR3 is TGTGTCAGCAGTTCCAATACCTACGAGCAGTACTTC. It codes for CVSSSNTYEQYF.

This clonotype was seen repeatedly, ten times or more. The rearrangement joins TRBV6-2 or TRBV6-3 to TRBJ2-1, with TRBD1 matching over 7 bases. Trimming removed 6 bases from V and 0 bases from J; junction bases left unmatched: 8. Germline V gene data show CDR1 as MNHEY and CDR2 as SVGEGT. The CDR3 extends over 16 amino acids. CDR3 nucleotide sequence: TGTGCCAGCAGCTCAGACAGGGAACGCTCCTACAATGAGCAGTTCTTC. It translates to CASSSDRERSYNEQFF.

This clonotype has more than one count but fewer than ten. The chain combines TRBV4-1 with TRBJ1-6; tentatively, D is TRBD1 (6 bases). The CDR3 is made up of 16 amino acids. Germline V lookup: CDR1 MGHRA, CDR2 YSYEKL. Trimming stripped 1 base from V and 12 bases from J, with 19 bases between. Here the CDR3 reads CASSQGVPGPGEPLHF. In DNA form, the CDR3 reads TGCGCCAGCAGCCAAGGCGTACCTGGACCAGGGGAACCCCTCCACTTT.

This chain links TRBV29-1 with TRBJ1-1; no clear D gene. V dropped 0 bases and J dropped 7 bases, with 6 bases sitting between them. This CDR3 is built from 11 residues. Per germline, CDR1 SQVTM and CDR2 ANQGSEA. The CDR3 DNA sequence: TGCAGCGTTGAAGACGGGCTTGAAGCTTTCTTT. Amino acid sequence: CSVEDGLEAFF.

This clonotype was recorded many times. V is TRBV7-9 and J is TRBJ2-3, with 9 bases lining up with TRBD1. V shed 6 bases and J 3 bases; nucleotides not matched to a gene: 13. This CDR3 spans 17 amino acids. Germline CDR1 is SEHNR and CDR2 is FQNEAQ (reference sequence). The CDR3: CASRHNRGRPGTDTQYF. The CDR3 nucleotides read TGTGCCAGCAGACACAACAGGGGGCGACCGGGGACAGATACGCAGTATTTT.